The 15 T cell receptor beta chains listed next were all sequenced from one sample in a study of cytomegalovirus exposure and HLA in healthy donors. The primer mix had 60 Vbeta and 13 Jbeta primers. The data were produced by immunoSEQ multiplex PCR, yet TCRdb's version contains in-frame clones alone and is incomplete. This table holds about 150,000 clones, roughly 77% found once. The sequencing sample was made of PBMCs. Receptors originate from a male donor in good health and CMV-seronegative.

The J gene is TRBJ2-5, the V gene TRBV9; D perhaps matches TRBD2 (5 bases). Germline CDR1 is SGDLS and CDR2 is YYNGEE. Trimming shortened V by 4 bases and J by 0 bases, and 10 bases separated the two germline ends. This CDR3 has 14 residues. DNA for the CDR3: TGTGCCAGCAGCCAGGAGCGGTACCAAGAGACCCAGTACTTC. Amino acids: CASSQERYQETQYF.

The chain joins TRBV2 to TRBJ2-5; perhaps TRBD1 as D (5 bases). V was pared by 7 bases and J by 5 bases, with 11 bases between. Germline V gives CDR1 SNHLY, CDR2 FYNNEI. CDR3 length: 12 amino acids. CDR3 nucleotide sequence: TGTGCCAGCACCAGGGTCGGGGAGACCCAGTACTTC. Its protein product is CASTRVGETQYF.

The chain combines TRBV25-1 with TRBJ2-7; 9 nucleotides agree with TRBD1. The trim removed 6 bases at V and 5 bases at J, leaving 2 bases unmatched. The germline V gene has CDR1 MGHDK and CDR2 SYGVNS. This CDR3 spans 12 amino acids. In DNA, the CDR3 is TGTGCCAGCAGAACAGGGGGCAACGAGCAGTACTTC. It yields the protein CASRTGGNEQYF.

This sequence joins TRBV13 and TRBJ2-3; the match to TRBD2 covers 12 bases. The germline CDR1 and CDR2 sequences are PRHDT and FYEKMQ (reference sequence). The CDR3 consists of 17 residues. J was trimmed by 4 bases and V by 4 bases; bases with no gene match: 9. The CDR3 nucleotides are TGTGCCAGCAGCTCGCGTAGACTAGCGGGAGTGGCAGATACGCAGTATTTT. Translating gives CASSSRRLAGVADTQYF.

The rearrangement joins TRBV5-6 to TRBJ2-5; 8 nucleotides line up with TRBD1. The end of the DNA aligns better with TRBJ2-7, so the J call may be wrong. CDR3 length: 13 residues. The germline gives CDR1 SGHDT, CDR2 YYEEEE. CDR3 region: CASSLGTGYEQYF. CDR3 nucleotide sequence: TGTGCCAGCAGCTTGGGGACAGGGTACGAGCAGTACTTC.

The gene calls are TRBV7-3 and TRBJ2-3, with TRBD2 identical over 7 bases. The ends lost 0 bases at V and 2 bases at J; junction bases unmatched: 2. The germline V gene has CDR1 SGHTA and CDR2 FQGTGA. The CDR3 length is 15 residues. The CDR3, as DNA: TGTGCCAGCAGCTTAACCGGGACTAACACAGATACGCAGTATTTT. Its translation: CASSLTGTNTDTQYF.

The CDR3 DNA reads TGTGCCAGCAGCGTAGGTGGGCAGGAAACCTACGAGCAGTACTTC. Amino acids: CASSVGGQETYEQYF. The gene calls are TRBV9 and TRBJ2-7; no definite D call. This CDR3 contains 15 residues. Germline V gene lookup returns CDR1 SGDLS and CDR2 YYNGEE. Trimming took off 0 bases at V and 2 bases at J, with 12 bases between the two ends. Variable domain in full (rest from reference TRBV9 and TRBJ2-7): DSGVTQTPKHLITATGQRVTLRCSPRSGDLSVYWYQQSLDQGLQFLIQYYNGEERAKGNILERFSAQQFPDLHSELNLSSLELGDSALYFCASSVGGQETYEQYFGPGTRLTVT.

The genes are TRBV5-1 and TRBJ1-2; 8 bases match TRBD1. With V trimmed by 3 bases and J by 4 bases, 14 bases remained unmatched. The CDR3 has 17 amino acids. CDR1 and CDR2 (germline): SGHRS, YFSETQ. The chain's CDR3 is CASSSESIQGATYGYTF. In DNA, the CDR3 is TGCGCCAGCAGCTCCGAATCGATCCAGGGGGCTACCTATGGCTACACCTTC.

V gene TRBV25-1 combines with J gene TRBJ2-2; possible D gene TRBD1, 8 bases. The CDR3 runs 14 residues. V gave up 6 bases and J gave up 6 bases, with 14 bases separating them. Germline V lookup: CDR1 MGHDK, CDR2 SYGVNS. CDR3 region: CASRPTGGAGELFF. The CDR3 DNA reads as TGTGCCAGCAGACCAACAGGGGGGGCCGGGGAGCTGTTTTTT.

This clone showed up just once. The chain's CDR3 is CASSPGLAGPWNEQFF. The CDR3 DNA sequence: TGCGCCAGCAGCCCCGGGCTAGCGGGGCCGTGGAATGAGCAGTTCTTC. The genes are TRBV5-1 and TRBJ2-1, with 9 positions matching TRBD2. Germline V gene sequence: CDR1 SGHRS, CDR2 YFSETQ. With 4 bases clipped from V and 7 bases from J, the junction kept 12 bases outside the gene matches. The CDR3 runs to 16 residues. Filled out from reference TRBV5-1 and TRBJ2-1, the complete variable domain reads KAGVTQTPRYLIKTRGQQVTLSCSPISGHRSVSWYQQTPGQGLQFLFEYFSETQRNKGNFPGRFSGRQFSNSRSEMNVSTLELGDSALYLCASSPGLAGPWNEQFFGPGTRLTVL.

This clone showed up just a few times. This chain links TRBV9 with TRBJ2-1, with D tentatively TRBD2 (5 bases). With 7 bases removed from V and 0 bases from J, the gap between germline ends came to 17 bases. The CDR3 consists of 16 residues. From germline, CDR1 is SGDLS and CDR2 YYNGEE. CDR3 nucleotides: TGTGCCAGCGCCCGAGGTGGGGAGTTCTCCTACAATGAGCAGTTCTTC. It specifies CASARGGEFSYNEQFF.

The chain carries TRBV19 and TRBJ2-7, with TRBD2 identical over 8 bases. The length of the CDR3 is 13 residues. Germline trimming cut 4 bases from V and 3 bases from J; bases unmatched to any gene: 2. Looked up from germline, CDR1 is LNHDA and CDR2 is SQIVND (reference sequence). CDR3 sequence: CASSTGTSYEQYF. The CDR3 coding sequence is TGTGCCAGTAGTACGGGGACTAGCTACGAGCAGTACTTC. The full variable domain, completed using reference TRBV19 and TRBJ2-7, is DGGITQSPKYLFRKEGQNVTLSCEQNLNHDAMYWYRQDPGQGLRLIYYSQIVNDFQKGDIAEGYSVSREKKESFPLTVTSAQKNPTAFYLCASSTGTSYEQYFGPGTRLTVT.

The chain uses TRBV18 and TRBJ1-4, with 7 bases lining up with TRBD1. V gave up 6 bases and J gave up 7 bases; unmatched junction bases: 8. Per germline, CDR1 KGHSH and CDR2 LQKENI. The CDR3 is 14 amino acids. The CDR3 coding sequence is TGTGCCAGCTCCCCGGGACAGTCTTCTGAAAAACTGTTTTTT. Translating it yields CASSPGQSSEKLFF.

The gene calls are TRBV29-1 and TRBJ2-1; possible D gene TRBD2, 5 bases. V was cut by 4 bases and J by 8 bases, with 9 bases left in between. The CDR3 extends over 11 amino acids. Germline values: CDR1 SQVTM, CDR2 ANQGSEA. The CDR3 bases are TGCAGCGTTGGGACTTTAGATGAGCAGTTCTTC. It translates to CSVGTLDEQFF.

A note on this clone: One end of the junction fails to match germline, which may point to a read error. The rearrangement links TRBV15 to TRBJ2-4; no clear D. Germline CDR1 reads LNHNV; CDR2 reads YYDKDF (reference sequence). The CDR3 sequence is 14 residues long. The CDR3 DNA is TGTGCCACCAGCATGGGTAACAGCCAAAACAGTCAGTACTTC. Its translation: CATSMGNSQNSQYF.